This is a list of T cell receptor beta chains from one sample in a study of T-cell memory formation after mild COVID-19. Each CDR3 protein gets one entry after TCRdb re-called the 5' RACE reads with MiXCR. The sample lists about 420,000 distinct CDR3 sequences; 20% to 25% were seen once. The sequenced material came from PBMCs or a T cell subset sorted from them (not recorded which). Receptor source: an adult woman who had mild COVID-19 (a few samples of this study predate the infection). Cell type and time point are not known. CDR3s include the opening cysteine and the closing phenylalanine or tryptophan. A D gene is named only where the DNA matches it firmly. Not every row has a clone size; where given, it reads once, few, many or a size class.

V	D	size	J	DNA	CDR3
TRBV30	NA	many	TRBJ2-7	TGTGCCTGGCGTATAGGGGGGGAGCAGTACTTC	CAWRIGGEQYF
TRBV10-3	TRBD2	once	TRBJ2-1	TGTGCCATCGGCGCCGTGATGACTAGCGGGCTGAATGAGCAGTTCTTC	CAIGAVMTSGLNEQFF
TRBV19	TRBD2	NA	TRBJ2-7	TGTGCCAGTAGCATAACGACTAGCGGGAGCTCCTACGAGCAGTACTTC	CASSITTSGSSYEQYF
TRBV27	NA	NA	TRBJ2-2	TGTGCCAGCAGTCACATGACTAGTAACGTCGGGGAGCTGTTTTTT	CASSHMTSNVGELFF
TRBV12-3/TRBV12-4	NA	few	TRBJ2-1	TGTGCCAGCAGTTTGAAGACAGTTCAGGGTGAGCAGTTCTTC	CASSLKTVQGEQFF
TRBV6-5	NA	few	TRBJ1-1	TGTGCCAGCACCGGGACCGGGGGCACTGAAGCTTTCTTT	CASTGTGGTEAFF
TRBV29-1	NA	many	TRBJ2-1	TGCAGCGTTGAGATCGAGCCGCCCAGTACCAATGAGCAGTTCTTC	CSVEIEPPSTNEQFF
TRBV20-1	TRBD2	NA	TRBJ2-1	TGCAGTGCTAGAGATCCCCAAGCGGGAGACTACAATGAGCAGTTCTTC	CSARDPQAGDYNEQFF
TRBV4-1	TRBD1	NA	TRBJ2-6	TGCGCCAGCAGCCAAGAAGGACAGGGAAACTCTGGGGCCAACGTCCTGACTTTC	CASSQEGQGNSGANVLTF
TRBV25-1	TRBD2	few	TRBJ2-5	TGTGCCAGCAGTTGGCGTAGCGGGGAGACCCAGTACTTC	CASSWRSGETQYF